This T cell receptor beta chain was profiled in a study of Ad26.COV2.S vaccination and SARS-CoV-2 variants. Notes on this clone: What it binds is not known.

The method was immunoSEQ multiplex PCR; TCRdb's version includes in-frame clones alone and lacks a portion of them. Of 300,000 to 400,000 clones in the sample, about 91% were seen once. CDR1 is SNHLY, CDR2 FYNNEI, per germline. The CDR3 is 15 residues long. The V end lost 4 bases, the J end lost 10 bases, and 20 bases lay between the germline ends. Points from the study as a whole: Those who received vaccine or placebo ended up with similar non-spike TCR breadth. After vaccination, reports described spike-specific CD8+ and CD4+ T cell responses as showing substantial breadth. Quantification of TCR breadth and depth may have yielded underestimates of total T cell responses.

Sequencing used peripheral blood, obtained after recovery from COVID-19. The TCR comes from a human donor who had recovered from COVID-19. The chain is built from TRBV2 and TRBJ2-1, with D possibly TRBD1 on 6 matching bases. This chain's CDR3 is CASSGLGDARGEQFF. CDR3 bases: TGTGCCAGCAGTGGCCTTGGGGACGCCAGGGGAGAGCAGTTCTTC.